These 31 T cell receptor beta chains share one sample of origin, sequenced in a study of blood T cell repertoires in COVID-19. Here immunoSEQ multiplex PCR was the method, and the copy in TCRdb shows in-frame clones only, minus some. The repertoire holds 250,000 or so clones, 70% to 90% seen once, with 9.5% to 14% in the top ten. Sequenced input: PBMCs or T cells enriched from blood (not recorded which). These receptors all come from a man aged 25-45 years who had recovered from COVID-19.

In nucleotides, the CDR3 is TGTGCCATCGGGGGGGAGGGAACTAATGAAAAACTGTTTTTT. Amino acids: CAIGGEGTNEKLFF. The genes are TRBV19 and TRBJ1-4; weak D call: TRBD1 (5 bases). The CDR3 length is 14 residues. CDR1 and CDR2 (germline): LNHDA, SQIVND (reference sequence). V lost 10 bases, J lost 1 base, and 13 bases lay in between. The full variable domain, completed using reference TRBV19 and TRBJ1-4, is DGGITQSPKYLFRKEGQNVTLSCEQNLNHDAMYWYRQDPGQGLRLIYYSQIVNDFQKGDIAEGYSVSREKKESFPLTVTSAQKNPTAFYLCAIGGEGTNEKLFFGSGTQLSVL.

This CDR3 reads CASSTQGGAEAFF. The DNA of the CDR3 is TGTGCCAGCAGCACCCAGGGTGGGGCTGAAGCTTTCTTT. The chain combines TRBV7-9 with TRBJ1-1; TRBD1 might be the D (5 bases). Germline CDR1 is SEHNR and CDR2 is FQNEAQ (reference sequence). Trimming shortened V by 5 bases and J by 6 bases, and 13 bases separated the two germline ends. CDR3 length: 13 amino acids.

The genes are TRBV28 and TRBJ2-7, with 7 bases identical to TRBD2. The germline V gene has CDR1 MDHEN and CDR2 SYDVKM. The CDR3 runs to 18 residues. V dropped 2 bases and J dropped 1; count of bases not matched to a gene: 14. The CDR3 region has the DNA TGTGCCAGCAGTTTAATTTTCAGGCTAGCGGAGGTATCCTACGAGCAGTACTTC. As protein: CASSLIFRLAEVSYEQYF.

The chain uses TRBV12-3 or TRBV12-4 and TRBJ2-5; TRBD1 might be the D (5 bases). This CDR3 spans 13 amino acids. V lost 3 bases and J 2 bases, leaving 7 bases between the germline ends. The DNA for the CDR3 is TGTGCCAGCAGTTTGTCAGGGCAAGAGACCCAGTACTTC. This gives the protein CASSLSGQETQYF.

The chain carries TRBV9 and TRBJ1-4; 7 positions match TRBD1. The J segment lost 0 bases and the V segment lost 3 bases, leaving 5 bases of the junction unmatched. Germline V gene lookup returns CDR1 SGDLS and CDR2 YYNGEE. The length of the CDR3 is 16 residues. CDR3 sequence reads: CASSAPQGTTNEKLFF. The CDR3 DNA reads TGTGCCAGCAGCGCCCCACAGGGGACAACTAATGAAAAACTGTTTTTT.

The rearrangement uses TRBV30 and TRBJ2-3, with TRBD2 identical over 12 bases. The V gene end was trimmed by 0 bases and the J gene end by 4 bases; junction bases not matched to a gene: 2. Germline loops: CDR1 GTSNPN, CDR2 SVGIG (reference sequence). This CDR3 is built from 15 residues. The CDR3 DNA reads as TGTGCCTGGAGTGTAGCTAGCGGGGGGGCAGATACGCAGTATTTT. Amino acid sequence: CAWSVASGGADTQYF.

This rearrangement joins TRBV4-2 to TRBJ1-1; TRBD1 matches 7 bases. J gave up 5 bases and V 4 bases, and 10 bases lay outside the gene matches. This CDR3 comprises 15 residues. The germline gives CDR1 LGHNA, CDR2 YNFKEQ. The CDR3 nucleotides are TGTGCCAGCAGCCGCGGACAGGTATCAAGAACTGAAGCTTTCTTT. Translated: CASSRGQVSRTEAFF.

This chain uses TRBV21-1 with TRBJ2-7; the table's D call of TRBD1 was not tested on the DNA. TRBV21-1 is reported as a pseudogene. The CDR3 totals 18 residues. The CDR3 spells CASSKPDVRGGSNYEQYF. The CDR3 nucleotides read TGTGCCAGCAGCAAACCGGACGTTAGAGGGGGTAGCAACTACGAGCAGTACTTC.

The rearrangement uses TRBV20-1 and TRBJ1-2; D ambiguous. The V end was cut by 3 bases, the J end by 4 bases, with 6 bases between. CDR3 length: 11 residues. Germline V lookup: CDR1 DFQATT, CDR2 SNEGSKA (reference sequence). Here the CDR3 DNA reads TGCAGTGCTAGTTACACCTATGGCTACACCTTC. Its translation is CSASYTYGYTF.

The chain links TRBV19 to TRBJ2-7; possible D gene TRBD2, 6 bases. CDR1 and CDR2 from the germline V gene are LNHDA and SQIVND (reference sequence). The ends were cut back, 8 bases at V and 1 base at J, with 15 bases in the middle. The CDR3 length is 14 residues. As DNA, the CDR3 is TGTGCCAGTGGGTCCCAAGCGGGTTCCTACGAGCAGTACTTC. It encodes CASGSQAGSYEQYF.

This clone was observed a single time. V gene TRBV7-2 combines with J gene TRBJ1-1, with D maybe TRBD1 (6 bases). The ends were cut back, 2 bases at V and 0 bases at J, with 7 bases in the middle. The CDR3 is made up of 14 amino acids. The germline CDR1 and CDR2 sequences are SGHTA and FQGNSA. In nucleotides, the CDR3 is TGTGCCAGCAGCTTACAGGGGTTGAACACTGAAGCTTTCTTT. Protein product: CASSLQGLNTEAFF.

This clone occurred once. The gene calls are TRBV18 and TRBJ1-3; TRBD1 is a possible D gene (5 bases). The CDR3 has 14 residues. CDR1 and CDR2 (germline): KGHSH, LQKENI. V was shortened by 3 bases and J by 2 bases, with 8 bases between the two germline ends. In DNA form, the CDR3 reads TGTGCCAGCTCACCGAAGGGGACTGGAAACACCATATATTTT. Translating gives CASSPKGTGNTIYF.

The V call is TRBV18, the J call TRBJ2-7, with a tentative D call TRBD1 (6 bases). Looked up from germline, CDR1 is KGHSH and CDR2 is LQKENI. This CDR3 has 16 amino acids. V gave up 3 bases and J gave up 3 bases, with 18 bases separating them. The CDR3 loop reads CASSPVGWGQSYEQYF. As DNA, the CDR3 is TGTGCCAGCTCACCCGTCGGTTGGGGGCAGAGCTACGAGCAGTACTTC.

V and J are TRBV28 and TRBJ1-5, with D tentatively TRBD1 (5 bases). Germline CDR1 reads MDHEN; CDR2 reads SYDVKM. The CDR3 sequence is 14 residues long. Trimming removed 6 bases at V and 5 bases at J, with 14 bases between. CDR3 sequence reads: CASSPTVGDQPQHF. CDR3 DNA: TGTGCCAGCAGCCCGACAGTTGGGGATCAGCCCCAGCATTTT.

The chain is built from TRBV6-5 and TRBJ1-4, with a possible D match to TRBD1 (5 bases). The germline V gene has CDR1 MNHEY and CDR2 SVGAGI. Trimming pared 5 bases from V and 0 bases from J, leaving 10 bases between. The CDR3 covers 15 residues. CDR3 residues: CASSLQGATNEKLFF. The CDR3 coding sequence is TGTGCCAGCAGTCTCCAGGGTGCAACTAATGAAAAACTGTTTTTT.

The chain has TRBV9 and TRBJ2-1; the D gene is possibly TRBD2 (6 bases). Germline-derived CDR1 and CDR2 are SGDLS and YYNGEE. This CDR3 contains 15 residues. V dropped 0 bases and J dropped 4 bases, with 11 bases sitting between them. CDR3: CASSVGASVYNEQFF. The CDR3 nucleotides read TGTGCCAGCAGCGTAGGGGCTAGCGTGTACAATGAGCAGTTCTTC.

The chain recombines TRBV30 with TRBJ2-2; 11 bases line up with TRBD2. Germline loops: CDR1 GTSNPN, CDR2 SVGIG (reference sequence). CDR3 size: 13 residues. Trimming cost V 0 bases and J 15 bases; bases outside gene matches: 6. Written as DNA, the CDR3 is TGTGCCTGGAGTGTCCTAGCGGGAGGAAGGGTGTTTTTT. Amino acid sequence: CAWSVLAGGRVFF.

The V call is TRBV5-1, the J call TRBJ2-3; D possibly corresponds to TRBD2 (5 bases). Germline V gene lookup returns CDR1 SGHRS and CDR2 YFSETQ. The CDR3 sequence is 13 residues long. The V and J ends lost 4 bases and 1 base respectively, with 7 bases between them. The CDR3 DNA follows: TGCGCCAGCAGCCGGGATCGCACAGATACGCAGTATTTT. It is translated as CASSRDRTDTQYF.

This chain's CDR3 is CASSKATGRISYEQYF. CDR3 sequence (DNA): TGTGCCAGCAGCAAAGCCACTGGGCGAATATCCTACGAGCAGTACTTC. The rearrangement links TRBV21-1 to TRBJ2-7; the table's D call, TRBD1, has no DNA check behind it. TRBV21-1 constitutes a pseudogene. The CDR3 extends over 16 amino acids.

The chain couples TRBV29-1 to TRBJ2-1; 11 bases align to TRBD2. From germline, CDR1 is SQVTM and CDR2 ANQGSEA. CDR3 length: 14 amino acids. J was trimmed by 4 bases and V by 3 bases; bases with no gene match: 2. The CDR3 sequence is CSVDTSGGYNEQFF. The CDR3, as DNA: TGCAGCGTTGACACTAGCGGGGGATACAATGAGCAGTTCTTC.

This CDR3 reads CASSSPGQVSYEQYF. The DNA of the CDR3 is TGTGCCAGCAGTTCTCCGGGACAGGTATCCTACGAGCAGTACTTC. V gene TRBV28 combines with J gene TRBJ2-7, with TRBD1 matching over 8 bases. CDR1 is MDHEN, CDR2 SYDVKM, per germline. The CDR3 has 15 amino acids. Losses at the gene ends were 4 bases for V and 1 base for J; bases not matched to a gene: 6.

The chain combines TRBV30 with TRBJ1-2; no reliable D call. The CDR3 extends over 14 amino acids. In germline, CDR1 is GTSNPN, CDR2 SVGIG (reference sequence). V shed 5 bases and J shed 7 bases, with 20 bases lying between them. CDR3 coding DNA: TGTGCCTGGGACCTTGTTCATCAGTGGAGTGGCTACACCTTC. Amino acids: CAWDLVHQWSGYTF.

The chain recombines TRBV5-6 with TRBJ2-5, with 8 positions matching TRBD2. The V gene's germline CDR1 is SGHDT and CDR2 YYEEEE. V was clipped by 6 bases and J by 7 bases; unmatched bases: 8. CDR3 length equals 13 residues. The CDR3 reads CASNGGAGRTQYF. DNA of the CDR3: TGTGCCAGCAACGGGGGGGCGGGTAGGACCCAGTACTTC.

The rearrangement links TRBV28 to TRBJ2-1; D perhaps matches TRBD2 (6 bases). Germline CDR1 reads MDHEN; CDR2 reads SYDVKM. V was clipped by 7 bases and J by 9 bases, with 22 bases between them. CDR3 length: 15 residues. The CDR3 DNA reads TGTGCCAGCATTCCTGGCGGCAGTGAGGGAGGTGAGCAGTTCTTC. It encodes CASIPGGSEGGEQFF.

V usage is TRBV19 and J usage is TRBJ2-7, with D perhaps matching TRBD2 (6 bases). The V gene lost 5 bases and the J gene lost 6 bases, with 17 bases spanning the gap. Germline CDR1 LNHDA, CDR2 SQIVND (reference sequence). There are 14 residues in the CDR3. CDR3 in amino acids: CASSSGGGNSEQYF. The CDR3 region has the DNA TGTGCCAGTAGTTCTGGTGGGGGGAACAGCGAGCAGTACTTC.

The chain uses TRBV5-1 and TRBJ2-3, with TRBD2 matching 7 bases. With V trimmed by 9 bases and J by 4 bases, 11 bases remained unmatched. The CDR3 is 14 residues long. The germline V gene has CDR1 SGHRS and CDR2 YFSETQ. The CDR3 DNA reads TGCGCCACGCGGGAGTTGATCACAGCAGATACGCAGTATTTT. As protein: CATRELITADTQYF.

The V call is TRBV6-6, the J call TRBJ2-7; 10 positions match TRBD2. This CDR3 region has 15 residues. Germline CDR1 reads MNHNY; CDR2 reads SVGAGI (reference sequence). The J segment lost 3 bases and the V segment lost 5 bases, leaving 7 bases of the junction unmatched. DNA for the CDR3: TGTGCCAGCAGTAAAGCGGGGGGGATGGGCTACGAGCAGTACTTC. It is translated as CASSKAGGMGYEQYF.

J is TRBJ2-2 and V is TRBV5-6; D ambiguous. CDR1 and CDR2 (germline): SGHDT, YYEEEE. The CDR3 is made up of 14 amino acids. The V gene lost 0 bases and the J gene lost 3 bases, with 6 bases spanning the gap. DNA of the CDR3: TGTGCCAGCAGCTTGGTAGAGGACACCGGGGAGCTGTTTTTT. Translating gives CASSLVEDTGELFF.

This chain links TRBV11-2 with TRBJ2-7, with 8 nucleotides matching TRBD1. CDR3 length equals 15 residues. In germline, CDR1 is SGHAT, CDR2 FQNNGV. The trim removed 5 bases at V and 9 bases at J, leaving 15 bases unmatched. CDR3 amino acids: CASSPWTGFNLGQYF. The CDR3 DNA sequence: TGTGCCAGCAGCCCCTGGACAGGGTTTAATTTAGGGCAGTACTTC.

The V and J genes are TRBV28 and TRBJ2-1, with D possibly TRBD2 on 6 matching bases. The V end was cut by 2 bases, the J end by 5 bases, with 13 bases between. The CDR3 spans 15 residues. CDR1 MDHEN and CDR2 SYDVKM come from the germline V gene. The CDR3 DNA follows: TGTGCCAGCAGTTTAATGGGAGGCCGAAACAATGAGCAGTTCTTC. The encoded protein is CASSLMGGRNNEQFF.

The V and J genes are TRBV9 and TRBJ2-7; the match to TRBD1 covers 8 bases. Trimming at V came to 3 bases and at J to 2 bases, leaving 4 bases not matched to a gene. Germline assignment: CDR1 SGDLS and CDR2 YYNGEE. The length of the CDR3 is 14 residues. The CDR3 coding sequence is TGTGCCAGCAGCGGCGGGACAGGACCCTACGAGCAGTACTTC. It yields the protein CASSGGTGPYEQYF.